The sequence of this T cell receptor beta chain was determined in a study of spatial heterogeneity in lung cancer. CDR3 length equals 14 residues. Germline-derived CDR1 and CDR2 are SGHDN and FVKESK. Between the trimmed V and J ends, which lost 5 bases and 1 base, there was a span of 10 bases. Time point given: blood at routine non-recurrence follow-up after resection. Tumor, nontumor lung or frozen PBMC supplied whole RNA, sequenced without sorting. MiXCR was run by TCRdb on the 5' RACE reads, yielding one entry per CDR3 protein. The repertoire includes under 150,000 distinct CDR3 sequences, 9.5% to 15% of them detected once, and roughly 15% sits in the top ten.

V gene TRBV14 combines with J gene TRBJ2-3, with D perhaps TRBD1 (5 bases). This TCR was sampled from a male donor with early-stage non-small cell lung cancer. This sample comprised PBMCs, obtained at follow-up. In DNA, the CDR3 is TGTGCCAGCAGCTCACCCAGGGGCACAGATACGCAGTATTTT. This encodes CASSSPRGTDTQYF.